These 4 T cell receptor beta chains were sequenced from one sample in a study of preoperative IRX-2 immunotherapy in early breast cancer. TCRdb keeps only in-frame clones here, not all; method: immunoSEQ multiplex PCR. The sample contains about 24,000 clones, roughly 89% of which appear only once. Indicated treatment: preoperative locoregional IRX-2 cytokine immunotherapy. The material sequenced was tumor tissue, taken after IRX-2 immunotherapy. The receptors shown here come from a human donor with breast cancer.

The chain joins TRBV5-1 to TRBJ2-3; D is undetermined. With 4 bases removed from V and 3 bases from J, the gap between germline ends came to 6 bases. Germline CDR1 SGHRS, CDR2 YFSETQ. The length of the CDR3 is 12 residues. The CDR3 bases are TGCGCCAGCAGCCTAGAGACAGATACGCAGTATTTT. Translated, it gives CASSLETDTQYF. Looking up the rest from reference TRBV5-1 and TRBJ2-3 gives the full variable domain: KAGVTQTPRYLIKTRGQQVTLSCSPISGHRSVSWYQQTPGQGLQFLFEYFSETQRNKGNFPGRFSGRQFSNSRSEMNVSTLELGDSALYLCASSLETDTQYFGPGTRLTVL.

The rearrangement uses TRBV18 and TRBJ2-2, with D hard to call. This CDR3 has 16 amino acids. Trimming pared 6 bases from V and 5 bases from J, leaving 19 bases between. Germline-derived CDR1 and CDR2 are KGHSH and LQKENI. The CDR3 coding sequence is TGTGCCAGCTCGCCGAAAGGCAATGTCGGGACCGGGGAGCTGTTTTTT. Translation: CASSPKGNVGTGELFF.

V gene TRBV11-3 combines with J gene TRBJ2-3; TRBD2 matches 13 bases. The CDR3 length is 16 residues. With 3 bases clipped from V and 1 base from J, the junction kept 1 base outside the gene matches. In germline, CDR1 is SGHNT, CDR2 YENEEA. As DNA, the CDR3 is TGTGCCAGCAGCTTCGGACTAGCGGGGGGCACAGATACGCAGTATTTT. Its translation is CASSFGLAGGTDTQYF.

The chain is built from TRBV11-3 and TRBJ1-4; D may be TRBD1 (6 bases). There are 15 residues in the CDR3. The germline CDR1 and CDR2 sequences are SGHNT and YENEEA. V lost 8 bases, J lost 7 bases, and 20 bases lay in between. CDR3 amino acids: CASSQGGANREKLFF. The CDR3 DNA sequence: TGTGCCAGCTCACAGGGAGGGGCGAACCGTGAAAAACTGTTTTTT.